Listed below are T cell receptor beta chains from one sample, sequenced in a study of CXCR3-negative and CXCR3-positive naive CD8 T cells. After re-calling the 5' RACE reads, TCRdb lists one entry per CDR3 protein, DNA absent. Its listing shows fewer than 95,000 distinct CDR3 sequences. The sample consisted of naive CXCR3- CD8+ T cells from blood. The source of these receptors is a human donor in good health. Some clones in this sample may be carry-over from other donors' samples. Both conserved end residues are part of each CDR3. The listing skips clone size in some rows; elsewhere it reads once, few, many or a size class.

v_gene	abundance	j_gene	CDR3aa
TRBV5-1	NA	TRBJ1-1	CANSWSGGGTEAFF
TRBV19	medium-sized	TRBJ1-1	CASSMTTGAEAFF
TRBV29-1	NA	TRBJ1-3	CSVASRTDGNTIYF
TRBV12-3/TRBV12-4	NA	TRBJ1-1	CASSFSIANEAFF
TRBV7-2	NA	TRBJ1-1	CASAWNRGMYTEAFF
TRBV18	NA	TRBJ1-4	CASSSNSGTSNEKLFF
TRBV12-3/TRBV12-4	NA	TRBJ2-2	CASTNTGGELFF
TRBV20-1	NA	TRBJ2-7	CSAQTGQSYEQYF
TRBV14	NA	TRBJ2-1	CASSLKYNEQFF
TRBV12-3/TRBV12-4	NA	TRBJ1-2	CASSPPGDYGYTF
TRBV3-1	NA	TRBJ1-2	CASSQTGDPYGYTF
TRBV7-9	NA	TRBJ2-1	CASSIPDSSSYNEQFF
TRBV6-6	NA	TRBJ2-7	CAIGAKRSYEQYF
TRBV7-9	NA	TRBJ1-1	CASSLGGSNTEAFF
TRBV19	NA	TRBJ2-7	CASSMNNYEQYF
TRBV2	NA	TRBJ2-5	CASSGSFDTQETQYF